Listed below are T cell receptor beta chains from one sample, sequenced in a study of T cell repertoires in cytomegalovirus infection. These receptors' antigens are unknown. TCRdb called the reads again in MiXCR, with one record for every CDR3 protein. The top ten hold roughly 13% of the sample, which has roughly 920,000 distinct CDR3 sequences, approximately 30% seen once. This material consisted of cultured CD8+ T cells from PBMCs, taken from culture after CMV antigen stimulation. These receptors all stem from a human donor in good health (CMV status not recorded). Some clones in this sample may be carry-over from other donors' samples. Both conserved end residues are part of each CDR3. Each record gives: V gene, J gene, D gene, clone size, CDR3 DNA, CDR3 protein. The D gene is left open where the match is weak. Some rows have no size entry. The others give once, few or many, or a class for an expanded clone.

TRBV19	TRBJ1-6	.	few	TGTGCCAGTAGTATAAGGAGCTCCTATAATTCACCCCTCCACTTT	CASSIRSSYNSPLHF
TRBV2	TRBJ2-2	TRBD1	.	TGTGCCAGCACCGGACAGGACGTTACGGGCGACACCGGGGAGCTGTTTTTT	CASTGQDVTGDTGELFF
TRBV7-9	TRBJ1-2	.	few	TGTGCCAGCAGCTCGGAATTGAACTATGGCTACACCTTC	CASSSELNYGYTF
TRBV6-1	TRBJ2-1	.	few	TGTGCCAGCAGTGTAGGACAGCTCGTTCAGCGTGAGCAGTTCTTC	CASSVGQLVQREQFF
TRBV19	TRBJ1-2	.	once	TGTGCCAGCGAACCGGGGACCCGGCGGGATGGCTACACCTTC	CASEPGTRRDGYTF
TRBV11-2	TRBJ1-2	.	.	TGTGCCAGCAGCTTAGATCGGCACAGGGTCAGCTATGGCTACACCTTC	CASSLDRHRVSYGYTF
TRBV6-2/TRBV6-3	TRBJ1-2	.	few	TGTGCCAGCAGTTACGATCGGCGGCAGTATGGCTACACCTTC	CASSYDRRQYGYTF
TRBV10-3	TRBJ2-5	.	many	TGTGCCATCAGTGACACCCAAGGACGCCAGTACTTC	CAISDTQGRQYF
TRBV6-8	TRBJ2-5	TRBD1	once	TGTGCCAGCAGACCGCGTCTGACAGGGGAAAAGACCCAGTACTTC	CASRPRLTGEKTQYF
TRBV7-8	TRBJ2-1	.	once	TGTGCCAGGAGCTTTAGAGGAGGGTACAATGAGCAGTTCTTC	CARSFRGGYNEQFF
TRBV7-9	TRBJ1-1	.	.	TGTGCCAGCAGCACCGACGGTGGAAATACTGAAGCTTTCTTT	CASSTDGGNTEAFF
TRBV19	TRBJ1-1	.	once	TGTGCCAGTAGTATAGGCGTCGCCGAAGCTTTCTTT	CASSIGVAEAFF
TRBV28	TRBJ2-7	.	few	TGTGCCAGCTCCAAACTCCGGACAGACTACGAGCAGTACTTC	CASSKLRTDYEQYF
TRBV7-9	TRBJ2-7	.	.	TGTGCCAGCAGCTCCGGGATCATGGCCTACGAGCAGTACTTC	CASSSGIMAYEQYF
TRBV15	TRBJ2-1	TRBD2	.	TGTGCCACCAGCACGGGGACTAACGGGTTCAATGAGCAGTTCTTC	CATSTGTNGFNEQFF
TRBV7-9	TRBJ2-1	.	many	TGTGCCAGCAGCTTAGCAAGGGTCGCTACCTACAATGAGCAGTTCTTC	CASSLARVATYNEQFF
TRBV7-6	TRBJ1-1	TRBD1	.	TGTGCCAGCAGCTTAAAGACAGGGAATGAAGCTTTCTTT	CASSLKTGNEAFF
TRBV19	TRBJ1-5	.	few	TGTGCCAGTAGTAGAAGGACAAGGCTGGGCAATCAGCCCCAGCATTTT	CASSRRTRLGNQPQHF
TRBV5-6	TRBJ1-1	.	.	TGTGCCAGCAGCCCGACTTTTTTGAGCACTGAAGCTTTCTTT	CASSPTFLSTEAFF
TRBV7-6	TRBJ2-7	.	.	TGTGCCAGCAGCCCCACCGCAGGCAGGGTCTACGAGCAGTACTTC	CASSPTAGRVYEQYF
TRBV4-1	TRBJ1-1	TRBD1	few	TGCGCCAGCAGCCAATCAACAGGGGTCACTGAAGCTTTCTTT	CASSQSTGVTEAFF
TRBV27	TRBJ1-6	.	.	TGTGCCAGCAGTCCGCTAGGAGGGTCACCCCTCCACTTT	CASSPLGGSPLHF
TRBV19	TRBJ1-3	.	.	TGTGCCAGTAGTCCGCCAGGGAATCCCTCTGGAAACACCATATATTTT	CASSPPGNPSGNTIYF
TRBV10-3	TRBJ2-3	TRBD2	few	TGTGCCATCAGTAAGACTAGCGGGGGGGTTCGTACGCAGTATTTT	CAISKTSGGVRTQYF
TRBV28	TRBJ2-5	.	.	TGTGCCAGCAGGGACAGTACAGCCTCAGAGTCCCAGTACTTC	CASRDSTASESQYF
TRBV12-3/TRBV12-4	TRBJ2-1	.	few	TGTGCCAGCCTAAGTCTAAACGGGGTCTACAATGAGCAGTTCTTC	CASLSLNGVYNEQFF
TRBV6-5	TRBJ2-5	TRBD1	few	TGTGCCAGCAGTTACGAGACAGGGGGCCCTAAAGAGACCCAGTACTTC	CASSYETGGPKETQYF
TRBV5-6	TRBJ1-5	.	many	TGTGCCAGCAGTTTAGTGGGGGATCAGCCCCAGCATTTT	CASSLVGDQPQHF
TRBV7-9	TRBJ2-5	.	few	TGTGCCAGCAGCTCATTTACTGGGGGGGCCAGTGGAGAGACCCAGTACTTC	CASSSFTGGASGETQYF
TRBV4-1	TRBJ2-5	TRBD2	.	TGCGCCAGCAGCCATCCACGGACTAGCGGGGGAGAGACCCAGTACTTC	CASSHPRTSGGETQYF
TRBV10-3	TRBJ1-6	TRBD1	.	TGTGCCATCAGTGACCCTGACAGGGCCCTTTATAATTCACCCCTCCACTTT	CAISDPDRALYNSPLHF
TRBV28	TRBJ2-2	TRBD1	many	TGTGCCAGCAGTCCCGGTGACAGGGACACCGGGGAGCTGTTTTTT	CASSPGDRDTGELFF
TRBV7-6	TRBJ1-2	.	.	TGTGCCAGCAGCCCCGGGACGGGCTTGGACACCTTC	CASSPGTGLDTF
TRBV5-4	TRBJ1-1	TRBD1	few	TGTGCCAGCAGCGGATCCGGGACAGCTGAAGCTTTCTTT	CASSGSGTAEAFF
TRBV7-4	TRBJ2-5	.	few	TGTGCCAGCAGCCCCCCCTGGGTAAACAGACTCCAAGAGACCCAGTACTTC	CASSPPWVNRLQETQYF
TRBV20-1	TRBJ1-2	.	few	TGCAGTGCTGTGGGACATTTAACCCAGTATGGCTACACCTTC	CSAVGHLTQYGYTF
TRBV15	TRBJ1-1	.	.	TGTGCCACCAGCAGAGATCTCGGGACCCCTACTTTCTTT	CATSRDLGTPTFF
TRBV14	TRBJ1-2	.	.	TGTGCCAGCAGCCAAGCCGCCGGGAGGGGAAGTCTGAATTGGACTCCCACCTTC	CASSQAAGRGSLNWTPTF
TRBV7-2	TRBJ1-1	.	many	TGTGCCAGCAGCTTTTCGGGACCCACGGTCACTGAAGCTTTCTTT	CASSFSGPTVTEAFF
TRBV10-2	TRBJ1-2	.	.	TGCGCCAGCAGTGGAGGGGGGAGGGCTGTTAACTATGGCTACACCTTC	CASSGGGRAVNYGYTF
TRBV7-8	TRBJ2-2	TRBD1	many	TGTGCCAGCAGCTGGACAGGGCTCACCGGGGAGCTGTTTTTT	CASSWTGLTGELFF
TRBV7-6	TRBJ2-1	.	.	TGTGCCGGCAGCTCGGGGGCCGTCTACAATGAGCAGTTCTTC	CAGSSGAVYNEQFF
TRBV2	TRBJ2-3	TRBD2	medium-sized	TGTGCCACCGGACTAGCGGGGGGGCGGAAAACGCAGTATTTT	CATGLAGGRKTQYF
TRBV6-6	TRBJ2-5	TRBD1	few	TGTGCCAGCAGTTTTACAGGGGTCCAAGAGACCCAGTACTTC	CASSFTGVQETQYF
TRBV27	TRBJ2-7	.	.	TGTGCCAGCAGTTTGAGAGGGGGTCATAAGGAGCAGTACTTC	CASSLRGGHKEQYF
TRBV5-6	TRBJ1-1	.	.	TGTGCCAGCAGCCCGGAAGGATACACTGAAGCTTTCTTT	CASSPEGYTEAFF
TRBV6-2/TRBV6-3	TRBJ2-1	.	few	TGTGCCAGCAGTTACTGGGCAGGGGAGAATGAGCAGTTCTTC	CASSYWAGENEQFF
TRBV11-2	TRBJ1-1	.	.	TGTGCCAGCAGCTTAAATTGGACACCGAACACTGAAGCTTTCTTT	CASSLNWTPNTEAFF
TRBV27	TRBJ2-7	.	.	TGTGCCAGCAGTACAGCCGGGACCTTCGGGCCCTACGAGCAGTACTTC	CASSTAGTFGPYEQYF
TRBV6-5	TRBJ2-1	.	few	TGTGCCAGCAGTTACTGGGACCACCTGGGCTCCTACAATGAGCAGTTCTTC	CASSYWDHLGSYNEQFF
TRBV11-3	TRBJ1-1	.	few	TGTGCCAGCAGCCCTAGCGGACAGATACCCCCTGGTTATGAAGCTTTCTTT	CASSPSGQIPPGYEAFF
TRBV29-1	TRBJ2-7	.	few	TGCAGCGTTCAGTCAGGGTACGAGCAGTACTTC	CSVQSGYEQYF
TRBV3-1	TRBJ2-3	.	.	TGTGCCAGCAGCCAAGAACTAGGCAGGACAGATACGCAGTATTTT	CASSQELGRTDTQYF
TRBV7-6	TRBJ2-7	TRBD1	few	TGTGCCAGCCTGGGACAGGGGGCCTACGAGCAGTACTTC	CASLGQGAYEQYF
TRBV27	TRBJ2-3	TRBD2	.	TGTGCCAGCAGTTTATATTCGGGGCGGGGGACAGATACGCAGTATTTT	CASSLYSGRGTDTQYF